This T cell receptor beta chain was obtained from a study of cytomegalovirus exposure and HLA in healthy donors. Across the whole study: There were fewer than 130 million unique TCR beta sequences, drawn from approximately 190 million T cells, in an earlier analysis.

Trimming pared 5 bases from V and 8 bases from J, leaving 13 bases between. This CDR3 has 13 residues. Germline values: CDR1 SGHTA, CDR2 FQGNSA. About this clone: Antigen specificity is unknown.

Primers for the PCR totalled 60 Vbeta and 13 Jbeta. The repertoire was sequenced with immunoSEQ multiplex PCR; TCRdb's copy has only in-frame clones and lacks some. The sample lists 120,000 or so clones, roughly 86% occurring once. General study findings and limits: Presence/absence analyses assumed roughly uniform sequencing depth across donors, which may not hold.

This TCR was sampled from a man between 18 and 29 years old in good health and CMV-seronegative. The V call is TRBV7-2, the J call TRBJ1-5; D is undetermined. The source material was PBMCs. The CDR3 DNA sequence: TGTGCCAGCAGCCGGCGCCTGGAGGAGCCCCAGCATTTT. It is translated as CASSRRLEEPQHF.